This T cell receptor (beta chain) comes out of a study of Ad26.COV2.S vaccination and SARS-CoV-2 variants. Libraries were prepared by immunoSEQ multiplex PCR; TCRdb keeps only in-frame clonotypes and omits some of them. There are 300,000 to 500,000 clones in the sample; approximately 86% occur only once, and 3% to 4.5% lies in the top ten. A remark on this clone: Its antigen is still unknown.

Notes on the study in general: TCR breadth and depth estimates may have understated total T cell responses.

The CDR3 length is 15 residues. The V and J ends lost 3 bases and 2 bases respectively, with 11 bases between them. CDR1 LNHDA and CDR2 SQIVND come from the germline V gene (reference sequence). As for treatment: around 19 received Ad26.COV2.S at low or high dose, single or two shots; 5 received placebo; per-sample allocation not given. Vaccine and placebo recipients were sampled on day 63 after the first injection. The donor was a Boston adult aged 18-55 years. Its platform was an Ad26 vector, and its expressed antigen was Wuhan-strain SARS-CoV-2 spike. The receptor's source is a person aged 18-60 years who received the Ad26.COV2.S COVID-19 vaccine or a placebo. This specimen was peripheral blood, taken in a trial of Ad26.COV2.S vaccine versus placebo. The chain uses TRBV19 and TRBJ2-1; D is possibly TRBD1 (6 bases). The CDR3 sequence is CASSMKQGTYNEQFF. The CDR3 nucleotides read TGTGCCAGTAGTATGAAACAGGGAACCTACAATGAGCAGTTCTTC.